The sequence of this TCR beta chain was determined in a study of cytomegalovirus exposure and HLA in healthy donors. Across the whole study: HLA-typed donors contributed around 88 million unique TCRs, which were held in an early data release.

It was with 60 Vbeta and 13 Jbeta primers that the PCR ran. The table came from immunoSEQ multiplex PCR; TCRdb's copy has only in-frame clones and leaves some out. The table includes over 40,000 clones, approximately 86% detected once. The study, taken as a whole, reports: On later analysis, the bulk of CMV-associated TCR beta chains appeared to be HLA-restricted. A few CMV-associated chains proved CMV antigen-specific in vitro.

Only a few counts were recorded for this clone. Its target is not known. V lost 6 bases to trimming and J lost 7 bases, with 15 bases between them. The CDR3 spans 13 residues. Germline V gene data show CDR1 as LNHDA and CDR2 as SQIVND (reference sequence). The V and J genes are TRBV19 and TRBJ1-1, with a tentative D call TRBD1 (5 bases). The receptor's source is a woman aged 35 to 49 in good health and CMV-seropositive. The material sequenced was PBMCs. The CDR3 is CASSRPEGFEAFF. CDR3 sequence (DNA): TGTGCCAGTAGCAGACCGGAGGGGTTTGAAGCTTTCTTT.